This T cell receptor beta chain was recorded in a study of Ad26.COV2.S vaccination and SARS-CoV-2 variants. The treatment is: roughly 18 received Ad26.COV2.S at low or high dose, single or two shots; about 5 received placebo; per-sample allocation not given. Specimens were obtained on day 63 following the first vaccine or placebo injection. Produced via immunoSEQ multiplex PCR; TCRdb's table is partial and in-frame only. Altogether approximately 480,000 clones are present, about 83% being singletons, with the ten largest covering roughly 13%. The V end was cut by 2 bases, the J end by 7 bases, with 15 bases between. The CDR3 contains 14 residues. CDR1 is KGHSH and CDR2 is LQKENI in the germline V gene.

The chain is built from TRBV18 and TRBJ2-7, with D perhaps assigned TRBD1 or TRBD2 (6 bases each). This TCR came from a person aged 18-65 years who received the Ad26.COV2.S COVID-19 vaccine or a placebo. Sample: peripheral blood, taken in a trial of Ad26.COV2.S vaccine versus placebo. CDR3 sequence reads: CASSPGGPPREQYF. CDR3 sequence (DNA): TGTGCCAGCTCACCAGGGGGGCCCCCCCGGGAGCAGTACTTC.